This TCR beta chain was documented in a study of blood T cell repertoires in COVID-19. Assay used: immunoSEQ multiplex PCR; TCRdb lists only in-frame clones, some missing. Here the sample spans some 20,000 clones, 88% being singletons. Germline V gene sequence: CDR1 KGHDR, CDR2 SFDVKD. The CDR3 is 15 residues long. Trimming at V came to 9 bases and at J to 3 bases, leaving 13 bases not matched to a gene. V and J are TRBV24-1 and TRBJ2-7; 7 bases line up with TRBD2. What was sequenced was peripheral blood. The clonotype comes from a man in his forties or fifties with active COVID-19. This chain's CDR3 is CATARSGGLHYEQYF. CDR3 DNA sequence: TGTGCCACCGCGCGATCGGGAGGCCTCCACTACGAGCAGTACTTC.